Listed below are T cell receptor beta chains from one sample, sequenced in a study of regulatory and conventional T cells in RAG deficiency. Libraries were prepared by immunoSEQ multiplex PCR; TCRdb keeps only in-frame clonotypes and omits some of them. Here the sample spans fewer than 10,000 clones, about 90% being singletons. The data were also submitted as part of a second study, on regulatory T cells.

Sequenced input: Tregs sorted from blood. The receptors come from a human donor in good health. CDR3s include the opening cysteine and the closing phenylalanine or tryptophan. The D gene is left open where the match is weak.

v_gene,d_gene,j_gene,CDR3aa
TRBV11-3,NA,NA,CASSWDDSSYEQYF
TRBV18,NA,TRBJ2-7,CASSPPGTVEQYF
TRBV6-6,TRBD1,TRBJ1-2,CASSLTGGYGYTF
TRBV11-3,NA,TRBJ1-1,CASTAVGALKAFF
TRBV2,TRBD1,TRBJ1-1,CASSPGTGWTEAFF
TRBV6-6,NA,TRBJ2-7,CASRQGSTTYEQYF
TRBV6-1,TRBD1,TRBJ1-5,CASRRQGFGNQPQHF
TRBV15,NA,TRBJ2-5,CATSRGKETQYF
TRBV2,TRBD1,TRBJ2-1,CASSANRGTAGEQFF
TRBV19,NA,TRBJ1-3,CASSSRRDSLSSGNTIYF
TRBV19,TRBD2,TRBJ2-1,CASRGLAGRNEQFF
TRBV5-1,TRBD1,TRBJ1-1,CASSPRQGAIIATEAFF
TRBV28,TRBD1,TRBJ1-1,CASSSGQGGTEAFF
TRBV4-1,NA,TRBJ1-2,CASSLTGQNRKTYGYTF
TRBV19,NA,TRBJ1-4,CASSRVLYEKLFF
TRBV5-1,TRBD1,TRBJ1-4,CASRRDRDEKLFF
TRBV19,TRBD1,TRBJ2-2,CASTTLLTGAAGELFF
TRBV28,NA,TRBJ2-7,CASSLPVGGLGYEQYF
TRBV28,NA,TRBJ1-5,CASSLLAGSQPQHF
TRBV7-9,NA,TRBJ2-7,CASSSKNEQYF
TRBV4-2,NA,TRBJ1-5,CASSQDLWTTARGNQPQHF
TRBV19,TRBD2,TRBJ2-4,CASSIRTSGTGNIQYF
TRBV6-1,NA,TRBJ1-6,CASSEAFGDSPLHF
TRBV29-1,NA,TRBJ2-7,CSVEESRRAVF
TRBV6-1,NA,TRBJ1-5,CAESSGGQPQHF
TRBV6-5,TRBD2,TRBJ2-3,CASSLSGSADTQYF
TRBV6-1,NA,TRBJ1-2,CASRGDYGYTF
TRBV5-1,NA,TRBJ1-6,CASSLGQANSPLHF
TRBV7-3,NA,TRBJ1-1,CASSLRGSDTEAFF
TRBV19,NA,TRBJ2-2,CASSGHTNTGELFF
TRBV7-8,NA,TRBJ2-1,CASSLLGRASYNEQFF
TRBV18,TRBD1,TRBJ1-1,CASSPLLGTEHGAFF
TRBV7-9,NA,TRBJ1-1,CASSNRAPGSTEAFF
TRBV18,TRBD2,TRBJ2-3,CASSPRTSGRTDTQYF
TRBV11-2,NA,TRBJ1-3,CASQPRGAGGNTIYF
TRBV2,TRBD1,TRBJ2-2,CASEKDRANTGELFF
TRBV2,NA,TRBJ2-3,CASIAQGPDTQYF
TRBV11-2,TRBD1,TRBJ1-2,CASSLVGTDYGYTF
TRBV11-3,TRBD2,TRBJ2-3,CASSFSGGRAGTQYF
TRBV7-8,NA,TRBJ1-1,CASSLLPTEAFF
TRBV14,NA,TRBJ2-2,CASSRAASGSRTGELFF
TRBV7-9,NA,TRBJ2-2,CASSSWDSYTGELFF
TRBV7-9,TRBD2,TRBJ2-1,CASSLFSGGSYNEQFF
TRBV29-1,TRBD2,TRBJ2-5,CSAELARGQETQYF
TRBV27,TRBD1,TRBJ1-2,CASSPRTGNYGYTF
TRBV11-1,NA,TRBJ2-7,CASSPRQFNSEQYF
TRBV21-1,NA,TRBJ2-5,CASSNYNGDGALWGRETQYF
TRBV7-8,TRBD1,TRBJ1-1,CASSGTGGNTEAFF
TRBV7-2,TRBD2,TRBJ2-2,CASSLLVGGTGELFF
TRBV7-3,NA,TRBJ1-1,CASSLDGVNTEAFF
TRBV6-1,NA,TRBJ1-5,CASSEADRYQPQHF
TRBV6-5,TRBD2,TRBJ2-3,CASSYSKAGGRHTQYF
TRBV9,NA,TRBJ1-1,CASSVAPGMTEAFF
TRBV13,TRBD2,TRBJ2-7,CASSSNLFSGSPGEQYF
TRBV28,NA,TRBJ2-6,CASRDISGANVLAF
TRBV5-1,TRBD2,TRBJ2-1,CASSLAASVAGGNEQFF
TRBV5-1,NA,TRBJ1-2,CASSYDPTGPWGYTF
TRBV5-1,TRBD1,TRBJ2-7,CASRQGYEQYF
TRBV29-1,NA,TRBJ1-2,CSVLRGGNYGYTF
TRBV30,NA,TRBJ2-7,CAWSGRNQYEQYF